The rows below give T cell receptor beta chains drawn from one sample of a study of Graves' ophthalmopathy and Graves' hyperthyroidism. TCRdb passed the multiplex PCR reads through MiXCR, listing each CDR3 protein once. This table holds under 250,000 distinct CDR3 sequences, approximately 28% found once. Sequencing was carried out using peripheral blood. Source of these receptors: a man between 50 and 59 years old with Graves' ophthalmopathy. Both conserved end residues are part of each CDR3. Fields, in order: J gene, V gene, CDR3 protein.

>TRBJ1-1|TRBV12-3/TRBV12-4
CASTLDSSNTEAFF
>TRBJ2-7|TRBV29-1
CSVGGSPYEQYF
>TRBJ2-7|TRBV6-1
CAILSGTGSLYEQYF
>TRBJ2-7|TRBV28
CASNDPAGSSHYEQYF
>TRBJ2-2|TRBV12-3/TRBV12-4
CASRRDTMNTEELFF
>TRBJ1-5|TRBV15
CATSGGQFYQPQHF
>TRBJ1-2|TRBV10-3
CAISESTDGIYGYTF
>TRBJ1-1|TRBV2
CASKQGTEHTEAFF
>TRBJ1-1|TRBV7-9
CASSSWTVMNTEAFF
>TRBJ2-7|TRBV20-1
CSADGQGGSYEQYF
>TRBJ1-1|TRBV19
CASTPLGAGLNTEAFF
>TRBJ2-7|TRBV6-2/TRBV6-3
CASSSADGPAYCEQYF
>TRBJ1-1|TRBV6-1
CASRGSGVTEAFF
>TRBJ1-5|TRBV30
CAWSTGAQSVQPQHF
>TRBJ2-7|TRBV5-1
CASRGTFHFYEQYF
>TRBJ2-7|TRBV19
CASSVHAGTGGYEQYF
>TRBJ2-7|TRBV20-1
CSARDPRKTYEQYF
>TRBJ1-2|TRBV24-1
CATSGPGSGYTF
>TRBJ2-7|TRBV6-2/TRBV6-3
CASSYPGTTYEQYF
>TRBJ2-7|TRBV6-2/TRBV6-3
CASRHTGTYEQYF
>TRBJ2-6|TRBV27
CASSWGTVGANVLTF
>TRBJ1-1|TRBV7-2
CASSWTDSMNTEAFF
>TRBJ2-7|TRBV2
CASGHSAGGSYEQYF
>TRBJ1-6|TRBV6-5
CASSYGSGTENSPLHF
>TRBJ2-7|TRBV30
CAWSKGGSLPYEQYF
>TRBJ2-7|TRBV12-3/TRBV12-4
CASRVLEGEQYF
>TRBJ1-2|TRBV12-3/TRBV12-4
CASSTDRTLDGTYGYTF
>TRBJ2-7|TRBV11-2
CASSPSSGAAYEQYF
>TRBJ1-1|TRBV6-6
CASSYGVGGTEAFF
>TRBJ1-1|TRBV7-2
CASSRQGGDTEAFF
>TRBJ2-7|TRBV15
CATSSLTRAGGAGAYEQYF
>TRBJ2-7|TRBV12-3/TRBV12-4
CASSPYGTRGSHEQYF
>TRBJ1-1|TRBV11-1
CASSQDRGPEAFF
>TRBJ1-1|TRBV12-3/TRBV12-4
CASGKAYNTEAFF
>TRBJ2-2|TRBV7-3
CASSPRTGGVSGELFF
>TRBJ2-7|TRBV2
CASSDSGTAYEQYF
>TRBJ1-1|TRBV29-1
CSVSQWVNTEAFF
>TRBJ2-7|TRBV6-2/TRBV6-3
CASRGQAGESRFYEQYF
>TRBJ2-7|TRBV5-1
CASSAGTSVSYEQYF